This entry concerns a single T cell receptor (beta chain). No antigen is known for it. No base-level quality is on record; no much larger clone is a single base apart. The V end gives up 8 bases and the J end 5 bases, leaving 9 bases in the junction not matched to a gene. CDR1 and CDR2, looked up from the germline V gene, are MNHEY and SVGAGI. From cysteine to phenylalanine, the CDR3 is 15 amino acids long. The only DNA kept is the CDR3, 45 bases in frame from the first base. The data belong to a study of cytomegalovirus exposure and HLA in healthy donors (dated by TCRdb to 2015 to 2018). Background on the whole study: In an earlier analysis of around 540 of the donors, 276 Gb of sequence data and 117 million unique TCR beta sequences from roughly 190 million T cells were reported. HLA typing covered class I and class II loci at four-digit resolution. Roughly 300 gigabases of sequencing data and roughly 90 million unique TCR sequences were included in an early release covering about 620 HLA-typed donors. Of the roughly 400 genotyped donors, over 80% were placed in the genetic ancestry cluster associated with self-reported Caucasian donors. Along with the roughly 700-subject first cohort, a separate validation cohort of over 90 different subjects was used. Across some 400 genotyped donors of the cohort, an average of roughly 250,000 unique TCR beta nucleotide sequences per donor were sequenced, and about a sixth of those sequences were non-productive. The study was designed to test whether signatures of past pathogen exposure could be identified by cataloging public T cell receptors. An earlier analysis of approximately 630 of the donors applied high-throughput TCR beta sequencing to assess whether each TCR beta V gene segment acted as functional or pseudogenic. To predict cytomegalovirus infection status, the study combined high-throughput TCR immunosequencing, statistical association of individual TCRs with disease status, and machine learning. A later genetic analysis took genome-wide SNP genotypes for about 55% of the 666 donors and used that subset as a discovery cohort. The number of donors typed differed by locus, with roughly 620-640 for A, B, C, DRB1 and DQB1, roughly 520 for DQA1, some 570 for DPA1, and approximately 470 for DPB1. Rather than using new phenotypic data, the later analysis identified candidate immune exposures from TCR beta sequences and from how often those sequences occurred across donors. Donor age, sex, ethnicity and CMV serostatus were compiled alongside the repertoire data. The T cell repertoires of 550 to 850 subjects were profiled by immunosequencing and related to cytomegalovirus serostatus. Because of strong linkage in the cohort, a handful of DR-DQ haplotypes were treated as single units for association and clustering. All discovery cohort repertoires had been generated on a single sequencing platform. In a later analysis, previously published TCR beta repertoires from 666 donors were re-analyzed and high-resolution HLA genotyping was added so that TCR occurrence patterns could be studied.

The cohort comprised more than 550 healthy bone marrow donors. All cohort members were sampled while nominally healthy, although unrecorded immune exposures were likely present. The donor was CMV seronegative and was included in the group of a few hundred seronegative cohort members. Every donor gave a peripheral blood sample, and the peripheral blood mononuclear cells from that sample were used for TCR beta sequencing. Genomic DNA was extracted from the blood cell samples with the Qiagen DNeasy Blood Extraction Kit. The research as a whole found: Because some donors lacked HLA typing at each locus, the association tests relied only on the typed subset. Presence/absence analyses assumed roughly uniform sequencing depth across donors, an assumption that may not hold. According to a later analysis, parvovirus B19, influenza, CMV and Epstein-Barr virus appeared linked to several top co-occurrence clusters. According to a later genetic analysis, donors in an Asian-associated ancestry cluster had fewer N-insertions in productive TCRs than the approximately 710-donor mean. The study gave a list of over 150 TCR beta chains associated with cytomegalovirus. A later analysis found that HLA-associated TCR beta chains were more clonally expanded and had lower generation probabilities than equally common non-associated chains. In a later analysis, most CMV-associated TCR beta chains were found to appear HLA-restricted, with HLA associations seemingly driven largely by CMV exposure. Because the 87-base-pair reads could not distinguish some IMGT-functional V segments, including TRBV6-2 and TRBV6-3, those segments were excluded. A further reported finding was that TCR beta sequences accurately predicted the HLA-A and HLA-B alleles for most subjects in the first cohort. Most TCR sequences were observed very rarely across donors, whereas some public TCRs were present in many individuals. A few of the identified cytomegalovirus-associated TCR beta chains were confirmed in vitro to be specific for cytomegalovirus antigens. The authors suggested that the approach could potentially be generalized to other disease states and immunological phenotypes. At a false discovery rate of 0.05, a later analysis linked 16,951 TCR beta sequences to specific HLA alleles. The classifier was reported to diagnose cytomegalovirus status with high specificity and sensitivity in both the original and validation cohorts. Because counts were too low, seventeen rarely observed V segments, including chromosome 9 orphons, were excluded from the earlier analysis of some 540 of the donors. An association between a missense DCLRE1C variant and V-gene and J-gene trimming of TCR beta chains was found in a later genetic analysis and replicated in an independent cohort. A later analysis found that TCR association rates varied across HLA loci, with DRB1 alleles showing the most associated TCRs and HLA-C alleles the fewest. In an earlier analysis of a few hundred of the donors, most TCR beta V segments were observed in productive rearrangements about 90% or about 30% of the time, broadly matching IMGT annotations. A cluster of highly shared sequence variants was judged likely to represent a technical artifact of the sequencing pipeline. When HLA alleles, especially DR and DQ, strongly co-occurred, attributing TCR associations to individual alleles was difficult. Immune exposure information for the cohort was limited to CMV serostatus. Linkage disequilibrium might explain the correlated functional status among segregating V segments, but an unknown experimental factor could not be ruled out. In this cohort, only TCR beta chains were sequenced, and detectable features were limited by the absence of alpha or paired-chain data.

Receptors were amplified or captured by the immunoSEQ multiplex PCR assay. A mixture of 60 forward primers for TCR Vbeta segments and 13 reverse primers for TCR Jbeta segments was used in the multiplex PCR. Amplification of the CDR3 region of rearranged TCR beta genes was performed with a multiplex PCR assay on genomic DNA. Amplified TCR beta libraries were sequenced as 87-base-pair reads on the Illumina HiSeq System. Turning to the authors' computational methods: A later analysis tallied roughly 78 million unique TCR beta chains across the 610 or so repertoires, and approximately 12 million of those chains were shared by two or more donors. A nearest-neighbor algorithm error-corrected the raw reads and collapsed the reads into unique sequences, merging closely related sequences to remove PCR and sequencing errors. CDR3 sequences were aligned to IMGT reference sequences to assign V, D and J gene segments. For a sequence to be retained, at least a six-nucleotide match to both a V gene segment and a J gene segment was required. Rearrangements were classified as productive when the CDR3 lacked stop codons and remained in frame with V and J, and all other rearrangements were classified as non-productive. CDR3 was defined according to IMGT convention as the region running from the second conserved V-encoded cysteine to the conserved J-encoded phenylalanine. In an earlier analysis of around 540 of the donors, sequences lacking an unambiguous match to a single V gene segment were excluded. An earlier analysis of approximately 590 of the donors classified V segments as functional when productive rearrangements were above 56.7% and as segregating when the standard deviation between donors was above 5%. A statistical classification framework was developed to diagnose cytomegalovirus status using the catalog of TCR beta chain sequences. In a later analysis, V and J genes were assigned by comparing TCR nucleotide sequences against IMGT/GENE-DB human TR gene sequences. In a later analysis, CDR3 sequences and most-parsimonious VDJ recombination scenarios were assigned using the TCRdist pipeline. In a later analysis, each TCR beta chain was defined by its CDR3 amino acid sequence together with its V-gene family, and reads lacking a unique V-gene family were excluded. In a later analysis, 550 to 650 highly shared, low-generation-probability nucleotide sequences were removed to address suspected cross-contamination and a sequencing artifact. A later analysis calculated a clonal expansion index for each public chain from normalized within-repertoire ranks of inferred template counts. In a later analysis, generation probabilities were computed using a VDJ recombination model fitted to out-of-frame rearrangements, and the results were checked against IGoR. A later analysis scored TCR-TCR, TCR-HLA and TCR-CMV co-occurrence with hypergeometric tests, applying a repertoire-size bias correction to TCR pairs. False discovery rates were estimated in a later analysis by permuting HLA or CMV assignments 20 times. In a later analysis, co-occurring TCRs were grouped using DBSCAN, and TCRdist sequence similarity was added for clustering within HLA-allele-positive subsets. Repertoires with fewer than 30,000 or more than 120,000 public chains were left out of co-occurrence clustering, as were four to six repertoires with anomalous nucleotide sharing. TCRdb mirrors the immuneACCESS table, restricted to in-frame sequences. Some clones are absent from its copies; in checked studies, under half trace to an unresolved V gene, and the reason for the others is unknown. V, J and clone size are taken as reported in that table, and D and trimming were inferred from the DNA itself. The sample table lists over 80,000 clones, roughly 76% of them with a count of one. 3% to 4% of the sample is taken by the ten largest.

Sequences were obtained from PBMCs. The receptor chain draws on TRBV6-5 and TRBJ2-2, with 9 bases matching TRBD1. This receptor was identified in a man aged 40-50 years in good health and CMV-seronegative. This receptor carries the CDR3 CASHLQGALTGELFF. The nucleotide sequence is TGTGCCAGCCACCTACAGGGGGCGCTGACCGGGGAGCTGTTTTTT.